The 14 T cell receptor beta chains reported below all come from one sample, sequenced in a study of cytomegalovirus exposure and HLA in healthy donors. Vbeta (60) and Jbeta (13) primers were used in the PCR. Sequenced by immunoSEQ multiplex PCR; TCRdb stores in-frame clones only, minus some. The sample comprises over 100,000 clones, roughly 70% of which are singletons, and 8.5% to 9.5% rests with the top ten. Sequenced material: PBMCs. The receptors were sampled from a young man in good health and CMV-seropositive.

The rearrangement joins TRBV6-1 to TRBJ1-2; 11 bases are shared with TRBD1. CDR3 length: 18 amino acids. The ends lost 1 base at V and 0 bases at J; junction bases unmatched: 7. Germline V gives CDR1 MNHNS, CDR2 SASEGT. CDR3 sequence (DNA): TGTGCCAGCAGTGAAGTAGGACAGGGGGCAGGAGCTAACTATGGCTACACCTTC. Residues: CASSEVGQGAGANYGYTF.

The chain uses TRBV28 and TRBJ1-3; TRBD1 matches 7 bases. Looked up from germline, CDR1 is MDHEN and CDR2 is SYDVKM. CDR3 length: 15 residues. V was pared by 6 bases and J by 4 bases, with 9 bases of the junction left unmatched. This chain's CDR3 is CASRRTQGVGNTIYF. The CDR3 DNA sequence: TGTGCCAGCAGACGGACGCAGGGGGTAGGAAACACCATATATTTT.

This clone was counted only a few times. The chain joins TRBV11-3 to TRBJ2-7; no clear D. V lost 5 bases and J 1 base, leaving 6 bases between the germline ends. This CDR3 has 12 residues. In germline, CDR1 is SGHNT, CDR2 YENEEA. The CDR3 bases are TGTGCCAGCAGCCACTATTCCTACGAGCAGTACGTC. Translation gives CASSHYSYEQYV.

The chain combines TRBV7-9 with TRBJ2-3, with a possible D match to TRBD2 (5 bases). Deletions cut 5 bases from V and 1 base from J, with 10 bases between. This CDR3 comprises 14 residues. CDR1 is SEHNR, CDR2 FQNEAQ, per germline (reference sequence). The CDR3 reads CASSPGLRTDTQYF. Written as DNA, the CDR3 is TGTGCCAGCAGCCCAGGACTCCGCACAGATACGCAGTATTTT.

The genes are TRBV19 and TRBJ2-1, with D possibly being TRBD1 (6 bases). The V end was cut by 6 bases, the J end by 8 bases, with 11 bases between. Germline V gene data show CDR1 as LNHDA and CDR2 as SQIVND (reference sequence). The CDR3 loop spans 12 amino acids. The CDR3 sequence is CASSPYRDEQFF. The CDR3 DNA reads TGTGCCAGTAGCCCATACAGGGATGAGCAGTTCTTC.

This clone was recorded only once. J is TRBJ1-1 and V is TRBV29-1; D is possibly TRBD1 (5 bases). V was clipped by 6 bases and J by 3 bases, with 23 bases between them. CDR1 and CDR2 (germline): SQVTM, ANQGSEA. There are 16 residues in the CDR3. CDR3 residues: CSVPGQGYLGDTEAFF. CDR3 DNA sequence: TGCAGCGTCCCTGGCCAGGGCTATCTAGGGGACACTGAAGCTTTCTTT. Based on the CDR3 plus reference TRBV29-1 and TRBJ1-1, the full variable domain is SAVISQKPSRDICQRGTSLTIQCQVDSQVTMMFWYRQQPGQSLTLIATANQGSEATYESGFVIDKFPISRPNLTFSTLTVSNMSPEDSSIYLCSVPGQGYLGDTEAFFGQGTRLTVV.

The chain is built from TRBV5-1 and TRBJ2-5, with 10 bases fitting TRBD2. J gave up 9 bases and V 1 base, and 6 bases lay outside the gene matches. The CDR3 sequence is 14 residues long. Germline V gene sequence: CDR1 SGHRS, CDR2 YFSETQ. The CDR3 region has the DNA TGCGCCAGCAGCTTGCGTACTAGCGGGGCGGCCCAGTACTTC. Its protein is CASSLRTSGAAQYF.

This chain joins TRBV7-6 and TRBJ2-1; the match to TRBD2 covers 10 bases. This CDR3 contains 16 residues. V shed 1 base, J shed 4 bases, and the junction held 4 bases outside the gene matches. The germline CDR1 and CDR2 sequences are SGHVS and FNYEAQ. CDR3 sequence (DNA): TGTGCCAGCAGCTTAGGACTAGCGGGCGGATACAATGAGCAGTTCTTC. It yields the protein CASSLGLAGGYNEQFF.

The J gene is TRBJ1-1, the V gene TRBV2; 9 bases are a match to TRBD1. This CDR3 is 15 amino acids long. The germline V gene encodes CDR1 SNHLY and CDR2 FYNNEI. Germline trimming cut 7 bases from V and 6 bases from J; bases unmatched to any gene: 12. The CDR3 nucleotides read TGTGCCAGCAATGACAGGGGGGCAGCCAAGTCTGAAGCTTTCTTT. This gives the protein CASNDRGAAKSEAFF.

The chain links TRBV19 to TRBJ1-2; D not certain. Trimming shortened V by 5 bases and J by 7 bases, and 20 bases separated the two germline ends. From germline, CDR1 is LNHDA and CDR2 SQIVND (reference sequence). This CDR3 region has 15 residues. CDR3 residues: CASSYDLQAPTGYTF. DNA for the CDR3: TGTGCCAGTAGTTATGACCTTCAAGCGCCGACTGGCTACACCTTC.

The V gene is TRBV7-2, the J gene TRBJ2-1; 8 bases fit TRBD2. The CDR3 extends over 16 amino acids. Germline CDR1 is SGHTA and CDR2 is FQGNSA. The J segment lost 7 bases and the V segment lost 6 bases, leaving 14 bases of the junction unmatched. The CDR3 sequence is CASRSYGGGNRNEQFF. The CDR3 DNA reads TGTGCCAGCAGATCCTACGGGGGGGGTAATAGGAATGAGCAGTTCTTC.

This chain connects TRBV11-3 to TRBJ2-1; 14 bases are shared with TRBD2. In germline, CDR1 is SGHNT, CDR2 YENEEA. V trimming: 3 bases; J trimming: 8 bases; junction bases outside the gene matches: 12. The CDR3 length is 18 residues. The CDR3 loop is CASSLARLAGGQGDEQFF. CDR3 coding DNA: TGTGCCAGCAGCTTGGCCCGACTAGCGGGGGGGCAAGGGGATGAGCAGTTCTTC. Full variable domain (missing parts from reference TRBV11-3 and TRBJ2-1): EAGVVQSPRYKIIEKKQPVAFWCNPISGHNTLYWYLQNLGQGPELLIRYENEEAVDDSQLPKDRFSAERLKGVDSTLKIQPAELGDSAVYLCASSLARLAGGQGDEQFFGPGTRLTVL.

The V and J genes are TRBV6-1 and TRBJ2-5, with no clear D. The DNA end is a closer match to TRBJ2-7, so the J assignment may be wrong. This CDR3 comprises 15 residues. Germline V gene lookup returns CDR1 MNHNS and CDR2 SASEGT. The CDR3 DNA reads TGTGCCAGCAGCGACGCAGGTCTACCCTCCTACGAGCAGTACTTC. Protein product: CASSDAGLPSYEQYF.

The chain has TRBV9 and TRBJ1-2; no definite D call. V shed 1 base and J shed 5 bases, with 9 bases lying between them. Germline assignment: CDR1 SGDLS and CDR2 YYNGEE. The length of the CDR3 is 13 residues. In DNA form, the CDR3 reads TGTGCCAGCAGCGTACCTGGAGGGTATGGCTACACCTTC. As protein: CASSVPGGYGYTF.